This entry describes one TCR beta chain. The sample originates from a study of T cell responses to AZD1222 COVID-19 vaccine. TCRdb's table, derived via immunoSEQ multiplex PCR, lists solely in-frame clones and lacks some. This table has 100,000 or so clones, more than 75% appearing once. The CDR3 sequence is 16 residues long. Germline CDR1 reads MNHEY; CDR2 reads SMNVEV (reference sequence). The V segment lost 7 bases and the J segment 1 base; nucleotides outside the gene matches: 6. This TCR came from an adult in good health. The sequencing used peripheral blood, collected on day 0 of AZD1222 vaccination. This rearrangement joins TRBV27 to TRBJ2-3; 12 nucleotides match TRBD2. The CDR3 protein is CASNPLAGGRTDTQYF. The DNA for the CDR3 is TGTGCCAGCAACCCACTAGCGGGAGGTCGCACAGATACGCAGTATTTT.